This entry describes one TCR beta chain. Its target antigen remains unknown. It has no much larger one-base neighbor in the sample; base qualities were not kept. The data were taken from a study of blood T cell repertoires in COVID-19 (dated by TCRdb to between 2020 and 2021). For context, the study as a whole: The collaborator samples originated in the United States, Italy and Spain and spanned the acute and convalescent phases of COVID-19. The sample metadata nearly always contained a de-identified subject ID, COVID-19 status, age in years and sex. The repertoires were released in a freely available public database intended as a resource for research on the immune response to SARS-CoV-2. Subjects who had been exposed to COVID-19, were actively infected with it, or had recovered from it provided the deeply sampled blood TCRbeta repertoires that made up the dataset. The samples were drawn from two sources: the first 160 participants of the ongoing ImmuneRACE study, and some 1,300 subjects contributed by 6 global collaborators. Where HLA class I and class II types were available, the types were taken from metadata supplied by the sample provider, not from assay-based typing. The prospective study material was composed of cDNA or gDNA derived from T cells, B-cell-depleted T cells, or PBMCs.

Whole blood was collected in K2EDTA tubes by collaborating institutions according to the institutions' own protocols. For TCRbeta analysis, collaborator samples were shipped as frozen whole blood, as isolated PBMCs, or as DNA extracted from either sample type. TCRbeta CDR3 regions were amplified from genomic DNA by means of the immunoSEQ Assay, a bias-controlled multiplex PCR. The paper's processing steps were these. The number of nucleated cells in each sample was estimated from the amplification of reference gene primers within the assay. Sequence reads were collapsed and filtered to measure the absolute abundance of every unique TCRbeta CDR3 rearrangement. Productive Simpson clonality was computed per sample as the square root of Simpson's diversity index over productive rearrangements. This is the immuneACCESS table as TCRdb keeps it, with only in-frame sequences that have V and J called. A part of the clones is gone; compared with another copy, unresolved V genes explain less than half, and the rest is unexplained. The V and J calls and clone size are taken from that table; D and trimming were inferred from the DNA. This sample has about 83,000 clones in its table, and more than 75% of those were observed once. The ten largest clones add up to 16% of the sample.

The germline V gene provides CDR1 SGDLS and CDR2 YYNGEE. The junction shows trimming of 4 bases on V and 3 bases on J, plus 14 bases between the germline ends. The CDR3 covers 15 residues, taking in both the cysteine and the phenylalanine. The entry retains the CDR3 DNA only, 45 bases that are in frame from base 1. Summary of the overall study and its limitations: Clinical and demographic metadata were provided uncurated, with the amount varying by source and participant.

Sequencing used peripheral blood. The rearrangement joined TRBV9 to TRBJ1-5, and the D gene may be TRBD1, 6 bases matching. The TCR sequence derives from a woman of 80 years or more with active or convalescent COVID-19. The DNA is as follows: TGTGCCAGCAGCCGAGGGGGGGGCAACAATCAGCCCCAGCATTTT. Translated, it reads CASSRGGGNNQPQHF.